A single sample gave rise to the 25 T cell receptor beta chains below, sequenced in a study of breast tumors, draining lymph nodes, adjacent tissues. The lymph nodes were axillary draining lymph nodes from breast cancer patients. One entry per CDR3 protein results from TCRdb running MiXCR on the multiplex PCR reads. The table shows 200,000 to 250,000 distinct CDR3 sequences, with around 34% occurring only once. Sequenced: axillary lymph node tissue. Every receptor here comes from a female donor with breast cancer. Some clones in this sample may be carry-over from other donors' samples.

The chain recombines TRBV12-3 or TRBV12-4 with TRBJ2-5, with 8 bases that match TRBD1. The ends lost 6 bases at V and 9 bases at J; junction bases unmatched: 15. The CDR3 totals 15 residues. In nucleotides, the CDR3 is TGTGCCAGCAGGAGACAGGGGACTGGTGGGGAGCCCCAGTACTTC. Amino acid sequence: CASRRQGTGGEPQYF.

This clonotype has ten or more counts. The V gene is TRBV5-8, the J gene TRBJ2-1, with D possibly being TRBD2 (6 bases). The germline V and J ends were trimmed by 2 bases and 6 bases, with 21 bases remaining between them. CDR3 length: 17 residues. CDR1 is SGHTS and CDR2 is YDEGEE in the germline V gene. CDR3 nucleotides: TGTGCCAGCAGCTTTTTTGTCGGTGGGACTCTAGGCAATGAGCAGTTCTTC. It is translated as CASSFFVGGTLGNEQFF.

This clonotype has only a few counts. This sequence may be a read error, since a much larger clone differs from it by one base. The genes are TRBV19 and TRBJ1-2; no firm D call. This CDR3 region has 18 residues. CDR1 and CDR2 (germline): LNHDA, SQIVND (reference sequence). Here the CDR3 reads CASSIGPFWGGRNYGSTF. For the CDR3, the DNA is TGTGCCAGTAGTATAGGACCTTTTTGGGGAGGCCGTAACTATGGCTCCACCTTC.

This clonotype was detected ten times or more. The chain joins TRBV12-3 or TRBV12-4 to TRBJ2-5; no definite D call. V lost 6 bases and J lost 5, with 22 bases in between. CDR3 length: 16 amino acids. CDR3 bases: TGTGCCAGCAGCCTCGTTTCGGTTGTTCATATGGAGACCCAGTACTTC. Protein: CASSLVSVVHMETQYF.

This clonotype was observed a few times. This rearrangement joins TRBV5-6 to TRBJ2-3; D is tentatively TRBD1 or TRBD2 (7 bases each). The CDR3 is 15 residues long. Trimming removed 2 bases from V and 3 bases from J, with 13 bases in between. The germline CDR1 and CDR2 sequences are SGHDT and YYEEEE. The CDR3 sequence: CASSFYQGGTDTQYF. The CDR3 coding sequence is TGTGCCAGCAGCTTTTATCAGGGGGGGACAGATACGCAGTATTTT.

The rearrangement uses TRBV4-1 and TRBJ2-7; TRBD2 might be the D (6 bases). V lost 4 bases to trimming and J lost 0 bases, with 25 bases between them. The CDR3 has 19 residues. Germline assignment: CDR1 MGHRA and CDR2 YSYEKL. The DNA for the CDR3 is TGCGCCAGCAGCCCTTACTCGGGGGAGGTTGTATCAAGCTCCTACGAGCAGTACTTC. Translation gives CASSPYSGEVVSSSYEQYF.

CDR3 loop: CASSSRGLPSTDTQYF. CDR3 nucleotides: TGTGCCAGCAGCTCTCGGGGACTTCCTAGCACAGATACGCAGTATTTT. The chain carries TRBV7-8 and TRBJ2-3; perhaps TRBD2 as D (6 bases). Trimming removed 4 bases at V and 0 bases at J, with 14 bases between. CDR1 is SGHVS and CDR2 is FQNEAQ in the germline V gene. The CDR3 has 16 residues.

This clonotype was seen at least ten times. The chain links TRBV7-2 to TRBJ2-2; no reliable D call. Germline values: CDR1 SGHTA, CDR2 FQGNSA. V was shortened by 1 base and J by 9 bases, with 9 bases between the two germline ends. The CDR3 consists of 13 residues. The CDR3 loop is CASSLEGLRELFF. In DNA form, the CDR3 reads TGTGCCAGCAGCTTAGAAGGGTTAAGGGAGCTGTTTTTT.

This clonotype was observed at least ten times. The chain recombines TRBV24-1 with TRBJ2-3, with D tentatively TRBD2 (7 bases). The CDR3 runs 18 residues. Germline V lookup: CDR1 KGHDR, CDR2 SFDVKD. The V gene lost 2 bases and the J gene lost 1 base, with 18 bases spanning the gap. CDR3 in amino acids: CATSDSRGGRTGTDTQYF. The DNA for the CDR3 is TGTGCCACCAGTGATTCGCGCGGGGGCAGGACGGGCACAGATACGCAGTATTTT.

About this clonotype: A read error is possible here, since a much larger clone lies one base away. This sequence joins TRBV7-2 and TRBJ2-1, with 7 positions matching TRBD2. The CDR3 has 16 amino acids. CDR1 and CDR2 (germline): SGHTA, FQGNSA. CDR3 residues: CASSRGLTYNYNEQSF. Here the CDR3 DNA reads TGTGCCAGTAGTAGGGGACTAACTTATAACTACAATGAGCAGTCCTTC.

This clonotype was detected ten times or more. The V gene is TRBV4-1, the J gene TRBJ2-7; 9 bases fit TRBD2. Trimming at V came to 5 bases and at J to 3 bases, leaving 8 bases not matched to a gene. CDR1 and CDR2 from the germline V gene are MGHRA and YSYEKL. This CDR3 spans 15 amino acids. The CDR3 here is CASSYSSGIHYEQYF. Here the CDR3 DNA reads TGCGCCAGCAGCTACTCTAGCGGGATTCACTACGAGCAGTACTTC.

There are many counts of this clonotype. The chain is built from TRBV12-3 or TRBV12-4 and TRBJ1-4; D is unresolved. This CDR3 comprises 16 residues. Trimming stripped 7 bases from V and 0 bases from J, with 15 bases between. The CDR3 region is CASTSGRGPTNEKLFF. In DNA, the CDR3 is TGTGCCAGCACCTCCGGCCGCGGGCCAACTAATGAAAAACTGTTTTTT.

The sample holds many counts of this clonotype. CDR3 sequence: CASSILGGADYEQFF. CDR3 bases: TGTGCCAGTAGTATATTAGGGGGCGCGGACTATGAGCAGTTCTTC. This chain connects TRBV19 to TRBJ2-1, with 7 positions matching TRBD1. From germline, CDR1 is LNHDA and CDR2 SQIVND (reference sequence). The CDR3 sequence is 15 residues long. The trim removed 2 bases at V and 8 bases at J, leaving 9 bases unmatched.

This sequence joins TRBV7-9 and TRBJ2-2; D gene ambiguous. Germline-derived CDR1 and CDR2 are SEHNR and FQNEAQ (reference sequence). This CDR3 spans 13 amino acids. V dropped 2 bases and J dropped 6 bases, with 7 bases sitting between them. CDR3 in amino acids: CASSLWVSGELFF. For the CDR3, the DNA is TGTGCCAGCAGCTTATGGGTCTCCGGGGAGCTGTTTTTT.

This clonotype has more than one count but fewer than ten. The chain recombines TRBV20-1 with TRBJ2-1, with TRBD2 identical over 8 bases. The CDR3 runs to 19 residues. Germline CDR1 is DFQATT and CDR2 is SNEGSKA (reference sequence). The ends lost 4 bases at V and 0 bases at J; junction bases unmatched: 17. CDR3 in amino acids: CSATQRGAGAPSSYNEQFF. The DNA for the CDR3 is TGCAGTGCTACTCAACGGGGAGCGGGAGCTCCCAGCTCCTACAATGAGCAGTTCTTC.

V usage is TRBV6-5 and J usage is TRBJ2-5; 8 bases are a match to TRBD2. In germline, CDR1 is MNHEY, CDR2 SVGAGI. V lost 2 bases, J lost 5 bases, and 10 bases stayed unmatched. This CDR3 is 16 amino acids long. CDR3 nucleotides: TGTGCCAGCAGTTACGTCCGGACGGGAGGGCGGGAGACCCAGTACTTC. Encoded protein: CASSYVRTGGRETQYF.

As concerns this clonotype: An end of the junction differs from the germline gene, which may be a read error. The chain uses TRBV20-1 and TRBJ2-4; tentative D call: TRBD1 (6 bases). This CDR3 is 14 amino acids long. From germline, CDR1 is DFQATT and CDR2 SNEGSKA (reference sequence). Written as DNA, the CDR3 is TGCAGTGCGTGGACAGATATAGCCAAAACCATTCAGTACTTC. This sequence encodes CSAWTDIAKTIQYF.

This clonotype has just a few counts. This may come from a read error, since a much larger clone is one base off. This sequence joins TRBV12-3 or TRBV12-4 and TRBJ2-7; 7 bases align to TRBD1. The CDR3 length is 12 residues. CDR3 region: CVSRSGTAEQYF. CDR3 nucleotides: TGTGTCAGCAGGTCCGGGACAGCCGAGCAGTACTTC.

This clonotype was detected ten times or more. V is TRBV29-1 and J is TRBJ2-7; D gene uncertain. The CDR3 is 12 residues long. The germline V and J ends were trimmed by 7 bases and 1 base, with 11 bases remaining between them. Germline V gives CDR1 SQVTM, CDR2 ANQGSEA. The CDR3 DNA reads TGCAGCGCCGTGGCGGTATCCTACGAGCAGTACTTC. Protein sequence: CSAVAVSYEQYF.

This sequence joins TRBV7-2 and TRBJ2-3, with 9 bases identical to TRBD1. Looked up from germline, CDR1 is SGHTA and CDR2 is FQGNSA. The V and J ends lost 1 base and 2 bases, in that order; junction bases with no gene match: 7. This CDR3 comprises 17 residues. CDR3 protein: CASSLEIGQGNTDTQYF. The DNA of the CDR3 is TGTGCCAGCAGCTTAGAGATAGGACAGGGGAACACAGATACGCAGTATTTT.

The sample holds many counts of this clonotype. V and J are TRBV29-1 and TRBJ2-5; D could derive from TRBD1 or TRBD2 (5 bases each). Trimming left V 5 bases short and J 7 bases short, with 20 bases between. The CDR3 runs 14 residues. Germline V gene sequence: CDR1 SQVTM, CDR2 ANQGSEA. The DNA of the CDR3 is TGCAGCGTTCGATCCGGGACCCAAAAAGGGACCCAGTACTTC. Translated: CSVRSGTQKGTQYF.

This clonotype was picked up many times. The chain recombines TRBV29-1 with TRBJ1-4; D not certain. CDR3 size: 15 residues. V shed 0 bases and J shed 11 bases, with 19 bases lying between them. Germline CDR1 and CDR2: SQVTM and ANQGSEA. The CDR3 DNA follows: TGCAGCGTTGAAGATCCGGGTAGGGCCCCTGGGAAACTGTTTTTT. It yields the protein CSVEDPGRAPGKLFF.

The chain has TRBV7-9 and TRBJ1-6; D unresolved. CDR1 is SEHNR, CDR2 FQNEAQ, per germline (reference sequence). V was trimmed by 8 bases and J by 0 bases, leaving 8 bases between them. The CDR3 totals 14 residues. CDR3 region: CASARSSYNSPLHF. CDR3 nucleotides: TGTGCCAGCGCGAGGAGCTCCTATAATTCACCCCTCCACTTT.

The sample holds a few counts of this clonotype. V usage is TRBV5-1 and J usage is TRBJ2-5; D tentatively fits TRBD1 or TRBD2 (5 bases each). The CDR3 totals 15 residues. The germline V gene encodes CDR1 SGHRS and CDR2 YFSETQ. The germline V and J ends were trimmed by 6 bases and 5 bases, with 20 bases remaining between them. The CDR3 protein is CASNQLGGSLETQYF. In DNA, the CDR3 is TGCGCCAGCAACCAGCTTGGGGGTTCCTTGGAGACCCAGTACTTC. Full variable domain (outside the CDR3, taken from reference TRBV5-1 and TRBJ2-5): KAGVTQTPRYLIKTRGQQVTLSCSPISGHRSVSWYQQTPGQGLQFLFEYFSETQRNKGNFPGRFSGRQFSNSRSEMNVSTLELGDSALYLCASNQLGGSLETQYFGPGTRLLVL.

The chain recombines TRBV5-1 with TRBJ2-5; 7 bases line up with TRBD1. Per the germline V gene, CDR1 is SGHRS and CDR2 is YFSETQ. The CDR3 spans 14 residues. Losses at the gene ends were 4 bases for V and 1 base for J; bases not matched to a gene: 4. DNA of the CDR3: TGCGCCAGCAGCGAGGGGGCGGCCCAAGAGACCCAGTACTTC. It yields the protein CASSEGAAQETQYF.